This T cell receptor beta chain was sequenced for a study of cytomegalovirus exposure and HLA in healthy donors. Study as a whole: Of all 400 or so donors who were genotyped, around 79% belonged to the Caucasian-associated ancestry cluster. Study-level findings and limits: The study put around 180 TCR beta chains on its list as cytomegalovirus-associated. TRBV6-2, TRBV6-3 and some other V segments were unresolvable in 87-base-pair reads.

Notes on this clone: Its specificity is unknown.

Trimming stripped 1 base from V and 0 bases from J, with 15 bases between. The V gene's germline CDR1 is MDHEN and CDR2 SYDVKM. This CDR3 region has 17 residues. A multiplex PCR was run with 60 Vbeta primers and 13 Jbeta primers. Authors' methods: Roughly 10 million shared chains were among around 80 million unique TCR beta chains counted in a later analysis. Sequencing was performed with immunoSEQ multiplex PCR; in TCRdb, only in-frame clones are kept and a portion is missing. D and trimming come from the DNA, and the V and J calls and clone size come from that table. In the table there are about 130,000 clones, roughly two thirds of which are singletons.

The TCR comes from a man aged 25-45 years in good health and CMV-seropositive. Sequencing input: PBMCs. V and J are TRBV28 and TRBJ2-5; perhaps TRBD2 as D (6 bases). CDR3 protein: CASSLFLDGGYQETQYF. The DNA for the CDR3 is TGTGCCAGCAGTTTATTCTTGGATGGGGGGTACCAAGAGACCCAGTACTTC.